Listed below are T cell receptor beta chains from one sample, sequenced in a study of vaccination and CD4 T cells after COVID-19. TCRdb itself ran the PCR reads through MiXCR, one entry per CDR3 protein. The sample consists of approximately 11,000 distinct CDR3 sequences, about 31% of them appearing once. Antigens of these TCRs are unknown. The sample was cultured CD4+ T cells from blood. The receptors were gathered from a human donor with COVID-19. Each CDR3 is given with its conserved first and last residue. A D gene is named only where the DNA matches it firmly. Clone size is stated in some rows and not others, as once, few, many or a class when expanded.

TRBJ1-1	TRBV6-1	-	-	TGTGCCAGCAGAAACGGGGTAGGCGCGAACACTGAAGCTTTCTTT	CASRNGVGANTEAFF
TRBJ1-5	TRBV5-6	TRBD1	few	TGTGCCAGCAGCGAGGGGACAGGGCGGAATCAGCCCCAGCATTTT	CASSEGTGRNQPQHF
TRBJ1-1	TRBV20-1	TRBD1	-	TGCAGTGCTGGAAATCCGGGACAGGGGAAGAACACTGAAGCTTTCTTT	CSAGNPGQGKNTEAFF
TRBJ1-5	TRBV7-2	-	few	TGTGCCAGCAGCACGGACAGCTCGAATCAGCCCCAGCATTTT	CASSTDSSNQPQHF
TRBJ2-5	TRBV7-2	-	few	TGTGCCAGCCAGGGGAAAGAGACCCAGTACTTC	CASQGKETQYF
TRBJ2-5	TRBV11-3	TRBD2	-	TGTGCCAGCAGCTCCGGGACTAGCGGCCAAGAGACCCAGTACTTC	CASSSGTSGQETQYF
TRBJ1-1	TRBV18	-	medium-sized	TGTGCCAGCCGTTACGGGGGGCTGAACACTGAAGCTTTCTTT	CASRYGGLNTEAFF
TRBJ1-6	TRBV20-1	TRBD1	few	TGCAGTGCTCTCCGGACAGGACAACAAAATTCACCCCTCCACTTT	CSALRTGQQNSPLHF
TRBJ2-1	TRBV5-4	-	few	TGTGCCAGCAGCTTGGGTGGCAGATTGATCCTCTACAATGAGCAGTTCTTC	CASSLGGRLILYNEQFF
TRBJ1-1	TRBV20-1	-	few	TGCAGTGCTAGAGATTCTTTGGCAGGAAACACTGAAGCTTTCTTT	CSARDSLAGNTEAFF
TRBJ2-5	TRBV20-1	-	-	TGCAGTGCTAGTTTCCCGCAAGAGACCCAGTACTTC	CSASFPQETQYF
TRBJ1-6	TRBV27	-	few	TGTGCCAGCAGTTTACGGGGCAGGGACCCTTCACCCCTCCACTTT	CASSLRGRDPSPLHF
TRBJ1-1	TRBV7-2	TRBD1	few	TGTGCCAGCAGCGCGGACAGGGGGGGTCTTGAAGCTTTCTTT	CASSADRGGLEAFF
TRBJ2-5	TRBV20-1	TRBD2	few	TGCAGTGTGGAGGAAAAGGAGCGGGGATCAGAGACCCAGTACTTC	CSVEEKERGSETQYF
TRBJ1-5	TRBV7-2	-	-	TGTGCCAGCAGCTCGGACATTGTCAGCAATCAGCCCCAGCATTTT	CASSSDIVSNQPQHF
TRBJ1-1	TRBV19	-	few	TGTGCCAGTAGTAGAAACACTGAAGCTTTCTTT	CASSRNTEAFF
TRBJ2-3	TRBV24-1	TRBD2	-	TGTGCCACCAGTGATCCGTCCGGGAGGGAGAGAGATACGCAGTATTTT	CATSDPSGRERDTQYF
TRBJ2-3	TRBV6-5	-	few	TGTGCCAGCAGTTACTCGGGCGCCCGCACAGATACGCAGTATTTT	CASSYSGARTDTQYF
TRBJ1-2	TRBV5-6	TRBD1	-	TGTGCCAGCAGCTTGGTGGGCAGGGGGGCAGGTGGCTACACCTTC	CASSLVGRGAGGYTF
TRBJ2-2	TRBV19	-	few	TGTGCCAGTAGTATCCTTGGCGGGGAGCTGTTTTTT	CASSILGGELFF
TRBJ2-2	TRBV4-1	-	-	TGCGCCAGCGGGGCAGGGCCGAACACCGGGGAGCTGTTTTTT	CASGAGPNTGELFF
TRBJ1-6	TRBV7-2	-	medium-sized	TGTGCCAGCAGCTTACTAAGGGGCCAGTCACCCCTCCACTTT	CASSLLRGQSPLHF
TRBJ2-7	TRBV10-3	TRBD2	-	TGTGCCATCAGTGAGGGGCCTGGCGGGGGGAATTTC	CAISEGPGGGNF
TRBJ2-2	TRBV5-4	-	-	TGTGCCAGCAGCTTGGTGGGGCCCGGGGAGCTGTTTTTT	CASSLVGPGELFF
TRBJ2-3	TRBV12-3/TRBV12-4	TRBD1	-	TGTGCCAGCAGTTTAGAGGGGGCCATTCGGAATACGCAGTATTTT	CASSLEGAIRNTQYF
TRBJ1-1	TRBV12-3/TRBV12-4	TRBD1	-	TGTGCCAGCAGCAGGACAGGGGGCAACACTGAAGCTTTCTTT	CASSRTGGNTEAFF
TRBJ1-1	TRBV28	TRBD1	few	TGTGCCAGCAGTTTAATGGCCACCTCGACAGGGTACTCCCCCGAAGCTTTCTTT	CASSLMATSTGYSPEAFF
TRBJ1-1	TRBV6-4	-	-	TGTGCCAGCAGGAAGTCCGCCGGCGCGGGAGCTTTCTTT	CASRKSAGAGAFF